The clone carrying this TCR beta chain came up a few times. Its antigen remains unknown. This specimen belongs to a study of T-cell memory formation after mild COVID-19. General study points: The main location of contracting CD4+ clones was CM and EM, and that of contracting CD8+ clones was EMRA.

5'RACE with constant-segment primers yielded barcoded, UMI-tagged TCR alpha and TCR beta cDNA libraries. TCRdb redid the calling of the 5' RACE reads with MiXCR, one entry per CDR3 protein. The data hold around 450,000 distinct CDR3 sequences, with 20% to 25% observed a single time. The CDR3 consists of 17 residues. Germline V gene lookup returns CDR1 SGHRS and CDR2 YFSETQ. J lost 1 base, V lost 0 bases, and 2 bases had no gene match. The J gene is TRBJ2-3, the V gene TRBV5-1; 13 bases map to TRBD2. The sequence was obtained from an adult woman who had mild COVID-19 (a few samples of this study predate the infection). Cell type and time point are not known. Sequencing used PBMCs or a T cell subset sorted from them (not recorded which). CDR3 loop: CASSLGGTSGGTDTQYF. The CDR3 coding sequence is TGCGCCAGCAGCTTGGGCGGGACTAGCGGGGGCACAGATACGCAGTATTTT.